This T cell receptor beta chain came from a study of PD-1 blockade in classical Hodgkin lymphoma. This clone showed up just once. Its antigen is not identified. Study-level points and caveats: Reports indicated that newly diagnosed patients had lower baseline TCR diversity than healthy donors did. Similar baseline diversity was found in complete responders and newly diagnosed patients.

In germline, CDR1 is LGHNA, CDR2 YSLEER. With 0 bases removed from V and 0 bases from J, the gap between germline ends came to 12 bases. This CDR3 spans 18 amino acids. The assay was immunoSEQ multiplex PCR, and TCRdb's table has in-frame clones only and misses some. The profile shows just under 45,000 clones, approximately 70% of them singletons. Every single patient, without exception, relapsed after autologous stem cell transplantation, and brentuximab vedotin exposure varied. V and J are TRBV4-3 and TRBJ1-6; D ambiguous. This sequence was found in a human donor with classical Hodgkin lymphoma. The sample in question was peripheral blood mononuclear cells (PBMCs), obtained before the second cycle of nivolumab. The CDR3: CASSQEGLGSSYNSPLHF. The CDR3 DNA is TGCGCCAGCAGCCAAGAGGGTTTGGGGAGCTCCTATAATTCACCCCTCCACTTT.